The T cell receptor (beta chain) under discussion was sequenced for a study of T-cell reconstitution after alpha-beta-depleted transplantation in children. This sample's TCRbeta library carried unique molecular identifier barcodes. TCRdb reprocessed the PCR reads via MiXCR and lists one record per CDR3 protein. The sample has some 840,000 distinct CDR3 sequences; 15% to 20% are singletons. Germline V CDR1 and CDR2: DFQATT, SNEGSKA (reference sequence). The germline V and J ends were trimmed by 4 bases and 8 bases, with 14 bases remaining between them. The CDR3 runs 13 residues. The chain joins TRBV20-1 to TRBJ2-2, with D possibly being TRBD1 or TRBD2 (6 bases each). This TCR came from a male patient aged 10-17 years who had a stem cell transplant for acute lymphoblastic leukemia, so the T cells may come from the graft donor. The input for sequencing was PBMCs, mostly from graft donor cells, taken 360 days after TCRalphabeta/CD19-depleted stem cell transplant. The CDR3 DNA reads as TGCAGTGCTAAGGGGGGACTGGATGGGGAGCTGTTTTTT. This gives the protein CSAKGGLDGELFF.